Following are 29 T cell receptor beta chains from one sample sequenced in a study of blood T cells in healthy people across ages. A second PCR of roughly 7 to 11 cycles used a sample-barcoded 5' primer and a J-beta primer mix. TCRdb called the 5' RACE reads again in MiXCR, with one record for every CDR3 protein. The repertoire holds 700,000 or so distinct CDR3 sequences, with 22% as singletons. The sample was blood. These receptor sequences come from a man aged 65 to 79 in good health.

This clonotype was seen a single time. The chain joins TRBV3-1 to TRBJ2-6; tentatively, D is TRBD2 (5 bases). Germline values: CDR1 LGHDT, CDR2 YNNKEL (reference sequence). V was cut by 0 bases and J by 2 bases, with 11 bases left in between. The CDR3 has 17 residues. CDR3 residues: CASSQDRGRPGANVLTF. The CDR3 DNA reads as TGTGCCAGCAGCCAAGATAGAGGGAGACCTGGGGCCAACGTCCTGACTTTC. The variable domain in full, completed from reference TRBV3-1 and TRBJ2-6, reads DTAVSQTPKYLVTQMGNDKSIKCEQNLGHDTMYWYKQDSKKFLKIMFSYNNKELIINETVPNRFSPKSPDKAHLNLHINSLELGDSAVYFCASSQDRGRPGANVLTFGAGSRLTVL.

The chain is built from TRBV6-5 and TRBJ2-5, with 8 positions matching TRBD2. TRBJ2-1 explains the end of the DNA better; the J call may be wrong. The CDR3 totals 14 residues. The germline V gene encodes CDR1 MNHEY and CDR2 SVGAGI. Here the CDR3 reads CASRTQGLAGEQFF. The CDR3 bases are TGTGCCAGCAGAACCCAAGGACTAGCCGGTGAGCAGTTCTTC.

The chain uses TRBV30 and TRBJ1-2; D call uncertain. Germline CDR1 reads GTSNPN; CDR2 reads SVGIG (reference sequence). Between the trimmed V and J ends, which lost 0 bases and 8 bases, there was a span of 13 bases. CDR3 length equals 13 residues. CDR3 bases: TGTGCCTGGAGTGTAGAGGGAGGTGGCGGCTACACCTTC. It codes for CAWSVEGGGGYTF.

This clonotype occurred once. The chain joins TRBV7-9 to TRBJ2-3, with TRBD2 identical over 8 bases. CDR1 and CDR2 from the germline V gene are SEHNR and FQNEAQ (reference sequence). The V gene end was trimmed by 5 bases and the J gene end by 3 bases; junction bases not matched to a gene: 1. The CDR3 runs to 13 residues. The CDR3 reads CASSERETDTQYF. DNA of the CDR3: TGTGCCAGCAGCGAGCGGGAGACAGATACGCAGTATTTT.

This clonotype was found many times. Sequence at one end of the junction differs from germline and may be a read error. The chain employs TRBV5-1 and TRBJ2-3; no clear D gene. Germline CDR1 reads SGHRS; CDR2 reads YFSETQ. The CDR3 is made up of 13 amino acids. The CDR3, as DNA: TGTGCCAGCAGCTTAAGTTCGGCAGATACGCAGTATTTT. Its protein is CASSLSSADTQYF.

This clonotype appeared a few times. The rearrangement links TRBV20-1 to TRBJ1-1, with 9 bases identical to TRBD1. The V segment lost 1 base and the J segment 3 bases; nucleotides outside the gene matches: 6. The germline CDR1 and CDR2 sequences are DFQATT and SNEGSKA (reference sequence). CDR3 length: 15 residues. The CDR3 protein is CSARGEQGAHTEAFF. The DNA for the CDR3 is TGCAGTGCTAGAGGGGAACAGGGGGCGCACACTGAAGCTTTCTTT.

The gene calls are TRBV5-6 and TRBJ2-3, with TRBD2 matching over 8 bases. The CDR3 totals 15 residues. J was trimmed by 3 bases and V by 5 bases; bases with no gene match: 8. Germline CDR1 SGHDT, CDR2 YYEEEE. In DNA, the CDR3 is TGTGCCAGCAGGCAACGGGGGGGCCGGACAGATACGCAGTATTTT. It translates to CASRQRGGRTDTQYF.

The rearrangement links TRBV20-1 to TRBJ2-4, with 8 bases matching TRBD2. After removal of 5 bases from V and 5 bases from J, the junction contained 5 bases not matched to a gene. Germline-derived CDR1 and CDR2 are DFQATT and SNEGSKA (reference sequence). The CDR3 extends over 13 amino acids. CDR3 in DNA: TGCAGTGCTCGGTATAGCGGGGAAAACATTCAGTACTTC. It codes for CSARYSGENIQYF.

This chain connects TRBV10-3 to TRBJ2-3; a weak D match, TRBD2 (5 bases). The CDR3 has 14 amino acids. Germline CDR1 reads ENHRY; CDR2 reads SYGVKD. Trimming pared 6 bases from V and 3 bases from J, leaving 13 bases between. The CDR3 region has the DNA TGTGCCATCAGCACGGGGAGAATAACAGATACGCAGTATTTT. Protein sequence: CAISTGRITDTQYF.

This clonotype was detected a few times. The chain recombines TRBV11-2 with TRBJ2-7, with D possibly being TRBD1 (5 bases). Germline assignment: CDR1 SGHAT and CDR2 FQNNGV. Trimming pared 4 bases from V and 5 bases from J, leaving 15 bases between. The CDR3 has 14 amino acids. The CDR3 DNA is TGTGCCAGCAGCTCCCTGACAGCATCCCACGAGCAGTACTTC. This gives the protein CASSSLTASHEQYF.

This clonotype has just a few counts. The chain employs TRBV5-5 and TRBJ1-1; possibly TRBD1 for D (6 bases). The CDR3 totals 12 residues. Between the trimmed V and J ends, which lost 2 bases and 11 bases, there was a span of 13 bases. Germline V lookup: CDR1 SGHKS, CDR2 YYEKEE (reference sequence). The CDR3 loop reads CASSFEQGRAFF. The CDR3 DNA is TGTGCCAGCAGCTTCGAACAGGGCAGGGCTTTCTTT. The full variable domain, with the rest looked up from reference TRBV5-5 and TRBJ1-1, is DAGVTQSPTHLIKTRGQQVTLRCSPISGHKSVSWYQQVLGQGPQFIFQYYEKEERGRGNFPDRFSARQFPNYSSELNVNALLLGDSALYLCASSFEQGRAFFGQGTRLTVV.

This rearrangement joins TRBV6-6 to TRBJ1-5, with TRBD1 identical over 9 bases. The CDR3 covers 15 residues. Trimming cost V 2 bases and J 9 bases; bases outside gene matches: 8. CDR1 is MNHNY and CDR2 is SVGAGI in the germline V gene (reference sequence). CDR3 loop: CASSYAGTGKLPQHF. CDR3 DNA sequence: TGTGCCAGCAGTTACGCGGGGACAGGGAAACTGCCCCAGCATTTT.

The rearrangement uses TRBV27 and TRBJ2-7, with a weak D call TRBD2 (5 bases). Germline-derived CDR1 and CDR2 are MNHEY and SMNVEV (reference sequence). V was pared by 0 bases and J by 0 bases, with 12 bases between. The CDR3 is made up of 16 amino acids. The CDR3 coding sequence is TGTGCCAGCAGTTTATCTGGGGTGGGAGTCTCCTACGAGCAGTACGTC. Its protein product is CASSLSGVGVSYEQYV.

V usage is TRBV6-1 and J usage is TRBJ2-5, with D possibly matching TRBD2 (6 bases). V lost 2 bases and J lost 5, with 9 bases in between. Germline CDR1 and CDR2: MNHNS and SASEGT. The CDR3 sequence is 13 residues long. The CDR3 DNA follows: TGTGCCAGCAGTGAATTTGGAGGGGAGACCCAGTACTTC. Translated, it gives CASSEFGGETQYF.

The sample holds a few counts of this clonotype. J is TRBJ2-5 and V is TRBV20-1; TRBD1 aligns across 8 bases. Unmatched junction bases numbered 19, after V lost 5 bases and J lost 11 bases. Germline CDR1 and CDR2: DFQATT and SNEGSKA (reference sequence). CDR3 size: 15 residues. DNA of the CDR3: TGCAGTGCTGCCCAGTGGGACAGGTCATTGGGGGAGCAGTACTTC. Translating gives CSAAQWDRSLGEQYF.

The gene calls are TRBV12-3 or TRBV12-4 and TRBJ1-1, with D perhaps matching TRBD1 (6 bases). The V end lost 3 bases, the J end lost 10 bases, and 12 bases lay between the germline ends. The CDR3 sequence is 12 residues long. In nucleotides, the CDR3 is TGTGCCAGCAGTTTCGGACAGCGTCGAGCTTTCTTT. Its translation is CASSFGQRRAFF.

This clonotype appeared a few times. A read error may be the cause here, since a much bigger clone is one base away. This chain connects TRBV5-1 to TRBJ1-2; 7 bases are shared with TRBD1. The CDR3 totals 13 residues. In germline, CDR1 is SGHRS, CDR2 YFSETQ. CDR3 amino acids: CASSGQADYGYPF. The CDR3 nucleotides are TGCGCCAGCAGCGGACAGGCCGACTATGGCTACCCCTTC. The full variable domain, in which reference TRBV5-1 and TRBJ1-2 provide the parts outside the CDR3, is KAGVTQTPRYLIKTRGQQVTLSCSPISGHRSVSWYQQTPGQGLQFLFEYFSETQRNKGNFPGRFSGRQFSNSRSEMNVSTLELGDSALYLCASSGQADYGYPFGSGTRLTVV.

With respect to this clonotype: This CDR3 is missing its conserved last phenylalanine or tryptophan, likely due to a read error. V is TRBV20-1 and J is TRBJ2-5; D unresolved. Germline V CDR1 and CDR2: DFQATT, SNEGSKA (reference sequence). V lost 3 bases to trimming and J lost 5 bases, with 13 bases between them. The CDR3 loop spans 13 amino acids. The CDR3, as DNA: TGCAGTGCTAGTTCGGGTGCACGGGAGACCCAGTACCTC. Translated, it gives CSASSGARETQYL.

The chain recombines TRBV12-3 or TRBV12-4 with TRBJ2-3; D might be TRBD1 or TRBD2, each matching 5 bases. CDR3 length: 14 residues. Trimming stripped 6 bases from V and 6 bases from J, with 16 bases between. The CDR3 DNA reads as TGTGCCAGCAGGAGAGGGACGGCAGGGGATACGCAGTATTTT. Translated: CASRRGTAGDTQYF.

In the case of this clonotype: Since a much larger clone is just one base distant, this may be a read error. The chain links TRBV7-9 to TRBJ2-4; 10 bases agree with TRBD1. This CDR3 is 16 amino acids long. Looked up from germline, CDR1 is SEHNR and CDR2 is FQNEAQ (reference sequence). V was clipped by 3 bases and J by 9 bases; unmatched bases: 11. The CDR3 is CASSFATGQGGFIQYF. CDR3 in DNA: TGTGCCAGCAGCTTTGCAACCGGACAGGGGGGATTCATTCAGTACTTC.

A few counts support this clonotype. The chain employs TRBV5-1 and TRBJ1-1, with D possibly being TRBD1 (5 bases). Germline values: CDR1 SGHRS, CDR2 YFSETQ. This CDR3 is built from 13 residues. Trimming pared 4 bases from V and 5 bases from J, leaving 12 bases between. Written as DNA, the CDR3 is TGCGCCAGCAGCGGAGAGGGGTGGACTGAAGCTTTCTTT. It codes for CASSGEGWTEAFF.

This clonotype was seen repeatedly, ten times or more. The V gene is TRBV20-1, the J gene TRBJ2-5; D gene unclear. From germline, CDR1 is DFQATT and CDR2 SNEGSKA (reference sequence). The V end lost 3 bases, the J end lost 1 base, and 0 bases lay between the germline ends. This CDR3 is 10 amino acids long. In nucleotides, the CDR3 is TGCAGTGCTAGCCAAGAGACCCAGTACTTC. Its translation: CSASQETQYF.

This clonotype was counted many times. This rearrangement joins TRBV7-3 to TRBJ2-1; TRBD2 is a possible D gene (5 bases). The CDR3 is 12 residues long. The germline V gene encodes CDR1 SGHTA and CDR2 FQGTGA. V was pared by 5 bases and J by 6 bases, with 8 bases between. The CDR3: CASSATSNEQFF. The CDR3 nucleotides are TGTGCCAGCAGCGCAACTAGCAATGAGCAGTTCTTC.

In its sample, this clonotype was seen a few times. CDR3 nucleotide sequence: TGCAGCGTTCATACAGGGGTGAACACTGAAGCTTTCTTT. Protein: CSVHTGVNTEAFF. The chain is built from TRBV29-1 and TRBJ1-1; 7 bases fit TRBD1. The CDR3 totals 13 residues. Per the germline V gene, CDR1 is SQVTM and CDR2 is ANQGSEA. Unmatched junction bases numbered 3, after V lost 5 bases and J lost 0 bases.

The chain recombines TRBV6-2 or TRBV6-3 with TRBJ2-5; the D gene could be TRBD1 or TRBD2 (6 bases each). V was shortened by 8 bases and J by 3 bases, with 13 bases between the two germline ends. The CDR3 covers 13 residues. The germline V gene encodes CDR1 MNHEY and CDR2 SVGEGT. Here the CDR3 reads CASGGPVKETQYF. The DNA of the CDR3 is TGTGCCAGCGGGGGGCCTGTAAAAGAGACCCAGTACTTC.

This clonotype has only a few counts. J is TRBJ1-2 and V is TRBV29-1; 8 nucleotides align to TRBD1. Trimming at V came to 1 base and at J to 2 bases, leaving 3 bases not matched to a gene. Per germline, CDR1 SQVTM and CDR2 ANQGSEA. CDR3 length: 14 residues. CDR3 sequence (DNA): TGCAGCGTTGAAGCAGGGGGCGGGAACTATGGCTACACCTTC. It translates to CSVEAGGGNYGYTF.

Only a few counts were recorded for this clonotype. The chain has TRBV6-5 and TRBJ1-6, with D perhaps TRBD1 (6 bases). Germline V CDR1 and CDR2: MNHEY, SVGAGI. The CDR3 has 15 amino acids. V was pared by 0 bases and J by 7 bases, with 10 bases between. For the CDR3, the DNA is TGTGCCAGCAGTTACTCCCGGACAGAAAATTCACCCCTCCACTTT. Translation: CASSYSRTENSPLHF.

The chain links TRBV5-1 to TRBJ2-7; D unresolved. The V gene's germline CDR1 is SGHRS and CDR2 YFSETQ. The ends were cut back, 0 bases at V and 5 bases at J, with 12 bases in the middle. There are 14 residues in the CDR3. CDR3 loop: CASSLGSTANEQYF. DNA of the CDR3: TGCGCCAGCAGCTTGGGATCCACCGCTAACGAGCAGTACTTC.

This clonotype appeared a few times. This chain connects TRBV29-1 to TRBJ2-5, with TRBD1 matching over 8 bases. The assigned J gene may be wrong: the sequence end matches TRBJ2-1 better. Germline V gene lookup returns CDR1 SQVTM and CDR2 ANQGSEA. This CDR3 comprises 12 residues. Here the CDR3 DNA reads TGCAGCGTTGAACAGGGGGCCGGCGAGCAGTTCTTC. This gives the protein CSVEQGAGEQFF.